This T cell receptor beta chain was captured in a study of CD8 T cells in Susac syndrome (dated by TCRdb to between 2017 and 2020). Looking at the study overall: The study used repertoire sequencing to test whether antigen drove CD8+ T cell activation and differentiation in Susac syndrome. The clonality of the CD8+ T cell repertoire was compared across over 10 healthy donors, roughly 14 Susac syndrome patients and around 16 multiple sclerosis patients.

In its sample, this clonotype was seen a few times. What this receptor recognizes is not known. The sample holds no much larger clone one base away, and base qualities are not on file. High-throughput TCR beta sequencing profiled peripheral blood CD8+ and CD4+ T cells from healthy donors, Susac syndrome patients and multiple sclerosis patients. The multiple sclerosis controls were treatment-naive patients who had stable or active relapsing-remitting disease and met the revised McDonald criteria. Bulk CD8+ and CD4+ T cells were purified by magnetic negative isolation, whereas CD8+ TEMRA cells were enriched by FACS. Blood was collected in EDTA tubes and processed within 24 hours, with PBMCs isolated through density gradient centrifugation. PBMCs intended for TCR sequencing were cryopreserved in liquid nitrogen and were subsequently thawed in a 37 degrees C water bath. The sorted or isolated CD4+, CD8+ and CD8+ TEMRA cells had a purity of 90% or higher.

Overall study outcomes, separate from this receptor: The study acknowledged that relatively few individuals were included in the TCR sequencing and HLA analysis.

RNA was extracted using the RNeasy kit, and roughly 0.5 to 1 ug of the RNA was reverse transcribed with random hexamers. The immunoSEQ multiplex PCR assay, covering 54 Vbeta and 13 Jbeta segments, was used to amplify TCR beta CDR3 regions. To correct PCR amplification bias, a synthetic template baseline was used for both primer optimization and computational correction. The original pipeline was this. Reads were annotated to V, D and J genes according to IMGT and were analyzed with immunoSEQ Analyzer, with only productive sequences retained. Clonality was calculated as one minus the Shannon entropy normalized by log2 of the number of productive unique sequences. For each patient and control, public and private clones were evaluated within the 100 most prevalent clones. Susac-specific clones were defined as absent from healthy and MS cohorts, 1052 published viral clones and other ImmuneACCESS disease sequences. The raw public data were reprocessed by TCRdb itself: fastp quality trimming at Q25, MiXCR clonotype calling, in-frame beta chains only. CDR3 protein sequences are deduplicated, and each keeps its most common genes and DNA. These V and J calls derive from TCRdb rather than the authors' analysis. In all, the sample holds around 180,000 distinct CDR3 sequences, and approximately 96% of those were seen once. The ten most abundant clones make up 0.16% of the sample.

Sequenced material: CD8+ T cells from PBMCs. The TCR sequence derives from a human donor with multiple sclerosis.

The nucleotides read TGTGCCAGCAGTCTACACAATGAGCAGTTCTTC. This gives the protein CASSLHNEQFF. The V and J genes are TRBV12-3 or TRBV12-4 and TRBJ2-1; the D gene assignment is ambiguous. V and J are truncated by 5 bases and 5 bases respectively, leaving an intervening sequence of 4 bases. The CDR3 starts with the cysteine, ends with the phenylalanine, and has 11 residues. Only the CDR3 DNA stays, 33 bases, in frame from base 1.